Below, 10 T cell receptor beta chains from the same sample are listed, as sequenced in a study of PD-L1 blockade in urothelial cancer. Clones were sequenced by immunoSEQ multiplex PCR, and TCRdb holds only the in-frame ones, with some missing. In the table there are about 37,000 clones, 82% of which are singletons. The input for sequencing was PBMCs, taken around atezolizumab (anti-PD-L1) treatment. All receptors come from a man aged 60-69 years with urothelial cancer.

This chain links TRBV6-1 with TRBJ1-2; D unclear. V lost 5 bases and J lost 8, with 12 bases in between. CDR1 MNHNS and CDR2 SASEGT come from the germline V gene. This CDR3 has 12 amino acids. The CDR3 DNA follows: TGTGCCAGCAGTCTACGACCGGGGGGCTACACCTTC. It encodes CASSLRPGGYTF.

This chain uses TRBV27 with TRBJ1-1; 9 bases are shared with TRBD1. After removal of 4 bases from V and 4 bases from J, the junction contained 1 base not matched to a gene. Germline V gene sequence: CDR1 MNHEY, CDR2 SMNVEV (reference sequence). The CDR3 totals 13 residues. The CDR3 loop reads CASSSTGGTEAFF. DNA of the CDR3: TGTGCCAGCAGTTCGACAGGGGGCACTGAAGCTTTCTTT.

The V gene is TRBV9, the J gene TRBJ2-2; 12 bases fit TRBD2. The CDR3 runs 16 residues. With 0 bases clipped from V and 6 bases from J, the junction kept 3 bases outside the gene matches. The germline gives CDR1 SGDLS, CDR2 YYNGEE. CDR3: CASSVDPSGGAGELFF. The CDR3 DNA is TGTGCCAGCAGCGTAGACCCTAGCGGGGGGGCCGGGGAGCTGTTTTTT.

This chain uses TRBV19 with TRBJ2-2; the match to TRBD2 covers 10 bases. J lost 3 bases, V lost 6 bases, and 7 bases had no gene match. CDR3 length: 16 amino acids. The germline gives CDR1 LNHDA, CDR2 SQIVND (reference sequence). The CDR3 coding sequence is TGTGCCAGTAGCTCTAGCGGGGGAAAATACACCGGGGAGCTGTTTTTT. It yields the protein CASSSSGGKYTGELFF.

The J gene is TRBJ2-7, the V gene TRBV6-1; 10 bases are a match to TRBD2. This CDR3 is 15 amino acids long. CDR1 and CDR2 (germline): MNHNS, SASEGT. The ends lost 6 bases at V and 6 bases at J; junction bases unmatched: 11. CDR3 in DNA: TGTGCCAGCAGCCCCCCCGGGACTAGCGTTGGCGAGCAGTACTTC. This gives the protein CASSPPGTSVGEQYF.

This clone turned up a few times. This chain links TRBV6-5 with TRBJ2-1; 10 bases align to TRBD1. Per the germline V gene, CDR1 is MNHEY and CDR2 is SVGAGI. Unmatched junction bases numbered 2, after V lost 6 bases and J lost 9 bases. The CDR3 runs 12 residues. DNA for the CDR3: TGTGCCAGCAGCCGGACAGGGGGTGAGCAGTTCTTC. It yields the protein CASSRTGGEQFF.

The chain recombines TRBV7-3 with TRBJ2-2, with D tentatively TRBD2 (6 bases). The CDR3 extends over 18 amino acids. The V gene's germline CDR1 is SGHTA and CDR2 FQGTGA. The V gene lost 0 bases and the J gene lost 5 bases, with 19 bases spanning the gap. The CDR3 sequence is CASSLTGGASVVTGELFF. CDR3 DNA sequence: TGTGCCAGCAGCTTAACTGGCGGGGCCAGTGTTGTGACCGGGGAGCTGTTTTTT.

V gene TRBV28 combines with J gene TRBJ2-1, with 11 nucleotides matching TRBD2. Trimming at V came to 6 bases and at J to 4 bases, leaving 5 bases not matched to a gene. The CDR3 extends over 15 amino acids. CDR1 MDHEN and CDR2 SYDVKM come from the germline V gene. As DNA, the CDR3 is TGTGCCAGCAGCAAGACTAGCGGGGCGTACAATGAGCAGTTCTTC. This sequence encodes CASSKTSGAYNEQFF.

This clone was detected only a few times. This chain connects TRBV5-6 to TRBJ2-7, with TRBD2 matching over 13 bases. The CDR3 has 15 residues. Germline V gene lookup returns CDR1 SGHDT and CDR2 YYEEEE. V shed 1 base and J 4 bases; nucleotides not matched to a gene: 2. The CDR3 here is CASSLMTSGGYEQYF. The CDR3 DNA is TGTGCCAGCAGCTTGATGACTAGCGGGGGGTACGAGCAGTACTTC. The complete variable domain, with remaining parts taken from reference TRBV5-6 and TRBJ2-7, reads DAGVTQSPTHLIKTRGQQVTLRCSPKSGHDTVSWYQQALGQGPQFIFQYYEEEERQRGNFPDRFSGHQFPNYSSELNVNALLLGDSALYLCASSLMTSGGYEQYFGPGTRLTVT.

This sequence joins TRBV11-2 and TRBJ2-1, with TRBD2 as a possible D gene (6 bases). V was shortened by 1 base and J by 9 bases, with 16 bases between the two germline ends. The CDR3 sequence is 15 residues long. Germline V lookup: CDR1 SGHAT, CDR2 FQNNGV. The CDR3 is CASSLGSQGGLEQFF. CDR3 DNA: TGTGCCAGCAGCTTAGGGTCGCAGGGAGGTCTTGAGCAGTTCTTC.